The rows below give T cell receptor beta chains drawn from one sample of a study of T-cell reconstitution after alpha-beta-depleted transplantation in children. TCRdb independently ran MiXCR on the PCR reads; one entry per CDR3 protein. Counted here are 440,000 or so distinct CDR3 sequences, roughly 43% occurring once; the ten biggest clones make up approximately 30%. Sequences were derived from PBMCs, sampled before TCRalphabeta/CD19-depleted stem cell transplant. All receptors come from a girl aged 2-10 years with aplastic anemia, due to receive a stem cell transplant. The conserved cysteine and the conserved F or W are not part of the CDR3 here. A D gene is named only where the DNA matches it firmly. Clone size is not always given. Where it is, it says once, few, many or a class for expanded clones.

clone_size: -
j_call: TRBJ2-1
v_call: TRBV11-3
d_call: -
cdr3_aa: ASSLHRRGNEQF

clone_size: -
j_call: TRBJ2-3
v_call: TRBV5-1
d_call: TRBD2
cdr3_aa: ASSFRGDRTDTQY

clone_size: -
j_call: TRBJ2-7
v_call: TRBV20-1
d_call: -
cdr3_aa: SADGLGGYEQY

clone_size: many
j_call: TRBJ2-3
v_call: TRBV7-2
d_call: TRBD2
cdr3_aa: ASRKLGLAMTDTQY

clone_size: many
j_call: TRBJ2-3
v_call: TRBV28
d_call: -
cdr3_aa: ASSSGVLIDTQY

clone_size: -
j_call: TRBJ2-1
v_call: TRBV20-1
d_call: -
cdr3_aa: SASPSAYNEQF

clone_size: -
j_call: TRBJ2-5
v_call: TRBV12-3/TRBV12-4
d_call: -
cdr3_aa: ATSTLVGETQY

clone_size: many
j_call: TRBJ1-2
v_call: TRBV5-1
d_call: TRBD1
cdr3_aa: ASSYGTERYYGYT

clone_size: -
j_call: TRBJ2-1
v_call: TRBV12-3/TRBV12-4
d_call: TRBD2
cdr3_aa: SSSPDYGAGGGNEQF

clone_size: -
j_call: TRBJ2-5
v_call: TRBV5-1
d_call: -
cdr3_aa: ASSLPSQLETQY

clone_size: -
j_call: TRBJ2-7
v_call: TRBV5-5
d_call: TRBD2
cdr3_aa: ASSSLAGGAHEQY

clone_size: -
j_call: TRBJ2-3
v_call: TRBV12-3/TRBV12-4
d_call: -
cdr3_aa: ASSFMLRGTDTQY

clone_size: many
j_call: TRBJ2-2
v_call: TRBV12-3/TRBV12-4
d_call: -
cdr3_aa: ASSPGDPNTGELF

clone_size: many
j_call: TRBJ2-1
v_call: TRBV6-5
d_call: TRBD1
cdr3_aa: ASSPTPGQGFTYNEQF

clone_size: -
j_call: TRBJ2-5
v_call: TRBV6-1
d_call: TRBD2
cdr3_aa: ASSPPRSGRGKTQY

clone_size: -
j_call: TRBJ2-2
v_call: TRBV29-1
d_call: TRBD2
cdr3_aa: SVVSGMELF

clone_size: -
j_call: TRBJ2-7
v_call: TRBV7-2
d_call: -
cdr3_aa: ASSINRGYEQY

clone_size: -
j_call: TRBJ1-2
v_call: TRBV19
d_call: -
cdr3_aa: ASNSVGLRGYGYT

clone_size: -
j_call: TRBJ2-5
v_call: TRBV2
d_call: -
cdr3_aa: ASRTRAKKETRY

clone_size: -
j_call: TRBJ2-1
v_call: TRBV30
d_call: -
cdr3_aa: AWSVVGGYNEQF